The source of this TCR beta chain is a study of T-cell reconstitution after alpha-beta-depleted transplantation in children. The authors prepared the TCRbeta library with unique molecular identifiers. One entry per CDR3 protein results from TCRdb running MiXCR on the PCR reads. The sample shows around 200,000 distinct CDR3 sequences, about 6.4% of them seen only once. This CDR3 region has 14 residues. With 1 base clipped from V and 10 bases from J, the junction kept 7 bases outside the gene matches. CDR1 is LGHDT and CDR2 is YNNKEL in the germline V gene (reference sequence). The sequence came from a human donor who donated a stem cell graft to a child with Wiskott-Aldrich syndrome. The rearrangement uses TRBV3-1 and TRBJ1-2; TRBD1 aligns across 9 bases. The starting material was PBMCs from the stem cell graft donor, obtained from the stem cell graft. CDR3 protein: CASSQVPDRGTYTF. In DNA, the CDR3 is TGTGCCAGCAGCCAAGTTCCGGACAGGGGCACCTACACCTTC.